A single TCR beta chain is shown here with its context. The target of this receptor is not known. Per-base qualities were not stored, and no clone one base away is much larger. The CDR3 goes from the cysteine to the phenylalanine over 15 residues. The retained sequence is limited to the CDR3, 45 bases, with the frame set at the first base. The junction shows trimming of 5 bases on V and 0 bases on J, plus 14 bases between the germline ends. CDR1 PRHDT and CDR2 FYEKMQ were looked up in the germline V gene (reference sequence). This sample is drawn from a study of Ad26.COV2.S vaccination and SARS-CoV-2 variants (dated by TCRdb to the early 2020s). Study-wide context: Vaccine-arm donors came from COV1001, a multicentre, randomized, double-blind, placebo-controlled phase I-IIa trial of Ad26.COV2.S in healthy adults. TCRbeta repertoire sequencing was used to assess the specificity and breadth of SARS-CoV-2-reactive T cell receptors after Ad26.COV2.S vaccination. The TCR-sequenced set comprised around 32 samples: about 19 Ad26.COV2.S vaccine recipients, 5 placebo recipients and 8 SARS-CoV-2 convalescent individuals. Ad26.COV2.S was administered intramuscularly at a dose of 5x10^10 or 1x10^11 viral particles, either as one shot or as two shots given 56 days apart. Blinding of investigators to trial group allocation was maintained during experiments and outcome assessment. Trial participants were randomized into five groups of five: low-dose or high-dose Ad26.COV2.S given once or twice, or placebo on both occasions. Study-wide findings and limitations: The study was not powered for comparison of responses between vaccine doses or regimens. Ad26.COV2.S recipients had higher spike-specific TCR breadth than placebo recipients (P = 0.0014). Substantial breadth of spike-specific CD8+ and CD4+ T cell responses was reported after vaccination. The authors noted that the TCR breadth and depth analyses may have underestimated total T cell responses. Vaccine and placebo recipients had comparable non-spike TCR breadth, which fits with the vaccine containing only spike.

The immunoSEQ Assay was used to sequence TCRbeta CDR3 regions. After extraction, genomic DNA underwent amplification by bias-controlled multiplex PCR, followed by high-throughput sequencing. Per the original workflow: To quantify the absolute abundance of every unique TCRbeta CDR3 region, sequences were collapsed and filtered. Usable DNA was measured by amplifying reference genes present in all nucleated cells, and TCRbeta template counts were normalized to that usable DNA to estimate T cell fraction. Repertoire TCRs were annotated as SARS-CoV-2-specific when V gene, CDR3 amino acid sequence and J gene were exactly matched to a known reactive TCR set. MIRA supplied the reference SARS-CoV-2 TCR set, which was filtered for enrichment in COVID-19-positive ImmuneCODE repertoires so that public or cross-reactive TCRs were removed. Based on the MIRA antigens, annotated TCRs were further analysed at the level of specific ORF or position within ORF. Breadth was defined as annotated unique rearrangements over total unique productive rearrangements; depth was the summed frequency of those rearrangements. Two-sided Wilcoxon rank-sum tests were applied when comparing TCR breadth between groups. TCRdb obtained this table from immuneACCESS and retained in-frame rearrangements with V and J assigned. These tables miss some clones; where compared with another copy, unresolved V genes account for less than half of the shortfall, and the remainder is unexplained. V and J calls and clone size are given by that table; D and trimming were obtained from the DNA. A total of hundreds of thousands of clones appear in this sample, 75% to 95% of them only once. 10% to 15% of the sample rests with the top ten.

In the paper's terms, the treatment or condition label means: some 19 received Ad26.COV2.S at low or high dose, single or two shots; a few received placebo; per-sample allocation not given. Repertoires of vaccine and placebo recipients were sequenced from samples taken on day 63 after the first injection. In Cohort 1b, about 25 adults aged 18-55 years were enrolled at a single site in Boston, USA, between 29 July and 7 August 2020. Ad26.COV2.S consisted of a replication-incompetent adenovirus type 26 vector by which a prefusion-stabilized SARS-CoV-2 spike protein from the original Wuhan strain was expressed.

This specimen consisted of peripheral blood, obtained in a trial of Ad26.COV2.S vaccine versus placebo. The TCR comes from a person aged 18-60 years who received the Ad26.COV2.S COVID-19 vaccine or a placebo. The rearranged segments are TRBV13 and TRBJ2-7; matching of 6 bases hints at TRBD2 as the D gene. The CDR3 reads as follows: CASSRRSGPSYEQYF. The nucleotide sequence is TGTGCCAGCAGCCGACGTAGCGGCCCCTCCTACGAGCAGTACTTC.